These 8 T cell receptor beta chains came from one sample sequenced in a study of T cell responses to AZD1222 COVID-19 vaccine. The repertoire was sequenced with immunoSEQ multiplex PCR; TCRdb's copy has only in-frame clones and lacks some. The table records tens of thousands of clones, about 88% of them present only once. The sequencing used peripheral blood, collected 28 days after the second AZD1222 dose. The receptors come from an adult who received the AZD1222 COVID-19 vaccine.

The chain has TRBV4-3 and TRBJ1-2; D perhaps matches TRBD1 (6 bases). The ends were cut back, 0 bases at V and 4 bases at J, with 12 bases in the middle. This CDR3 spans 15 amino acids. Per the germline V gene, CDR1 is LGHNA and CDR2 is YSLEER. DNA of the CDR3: TGCGCCAGCAGCCAAGACAGGGGATTTGGCTATGGCTACACCTTC. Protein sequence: CASSQDRGFGYGYTF.

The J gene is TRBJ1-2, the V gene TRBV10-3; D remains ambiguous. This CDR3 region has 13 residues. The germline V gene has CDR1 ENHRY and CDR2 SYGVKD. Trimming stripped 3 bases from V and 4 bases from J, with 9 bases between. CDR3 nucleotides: TGTGCCATCAGTGACCCCAAGGCCTATGGCTACACCTTC. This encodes CAISDPKAYGYTF.

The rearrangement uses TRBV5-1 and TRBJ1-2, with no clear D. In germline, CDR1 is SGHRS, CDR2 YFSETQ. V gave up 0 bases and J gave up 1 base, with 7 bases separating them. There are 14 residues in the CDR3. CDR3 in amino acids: CASSLARNNYGYTF. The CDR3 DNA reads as TGCGCCAGCAGCTTGGCAAGGAATAACTATGGCTACACCTTC.

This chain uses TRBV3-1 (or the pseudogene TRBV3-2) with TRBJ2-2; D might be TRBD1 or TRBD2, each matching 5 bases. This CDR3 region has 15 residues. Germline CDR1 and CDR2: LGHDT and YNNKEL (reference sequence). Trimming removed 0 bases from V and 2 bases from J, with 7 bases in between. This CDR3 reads CASSQDRGNTGELFF. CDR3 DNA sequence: TGTGCCAGCAGCCAAGATCGGGGCAACACCGGGGAGCTGTTTTTT.

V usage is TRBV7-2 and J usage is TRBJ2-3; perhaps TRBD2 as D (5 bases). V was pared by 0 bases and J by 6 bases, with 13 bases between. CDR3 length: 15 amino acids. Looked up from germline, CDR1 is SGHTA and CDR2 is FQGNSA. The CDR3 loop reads CASSLAPTGLDTQYF. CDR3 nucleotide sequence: TGTGCCAGCAGCTTAGCACCCACGGGGTTGGATACGCAGTATTTT.

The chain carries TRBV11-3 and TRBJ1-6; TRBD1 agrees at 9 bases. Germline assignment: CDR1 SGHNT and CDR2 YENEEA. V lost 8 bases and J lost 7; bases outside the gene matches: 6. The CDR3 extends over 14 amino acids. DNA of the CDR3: TGTGCCAGCGGACGGACAGGGGCAAATTCACCCCTCCACTTT. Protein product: CASGRTGANSPLHF.

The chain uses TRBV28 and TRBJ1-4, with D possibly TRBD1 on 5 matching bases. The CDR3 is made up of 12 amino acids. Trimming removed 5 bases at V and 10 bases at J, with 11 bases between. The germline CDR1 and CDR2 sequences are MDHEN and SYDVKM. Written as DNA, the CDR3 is TGTGCCAGCAGTCCGCCGAGGGGAAAACTGTTTTTT. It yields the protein CASSPPRGKLFF. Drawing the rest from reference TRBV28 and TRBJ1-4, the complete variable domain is DVKVTQSSRYLVKRTGEKVFLECVQDMDHENMFWYRQDPGLGLRLIYFSYDVKMKEKGDIPEGYSVSREKKERFSLILESASTNQTSMYLCASSPPRGKLFFGSGTQLSVL.

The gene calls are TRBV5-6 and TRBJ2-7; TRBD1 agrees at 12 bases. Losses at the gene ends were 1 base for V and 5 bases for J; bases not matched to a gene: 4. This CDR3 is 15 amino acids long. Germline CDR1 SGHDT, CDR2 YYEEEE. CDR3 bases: TGTGCCAGCAGCTTGACCGGGACAGGGGGCCACGAGCAGTACTTC. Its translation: CASSLTGTGGHEQYF.